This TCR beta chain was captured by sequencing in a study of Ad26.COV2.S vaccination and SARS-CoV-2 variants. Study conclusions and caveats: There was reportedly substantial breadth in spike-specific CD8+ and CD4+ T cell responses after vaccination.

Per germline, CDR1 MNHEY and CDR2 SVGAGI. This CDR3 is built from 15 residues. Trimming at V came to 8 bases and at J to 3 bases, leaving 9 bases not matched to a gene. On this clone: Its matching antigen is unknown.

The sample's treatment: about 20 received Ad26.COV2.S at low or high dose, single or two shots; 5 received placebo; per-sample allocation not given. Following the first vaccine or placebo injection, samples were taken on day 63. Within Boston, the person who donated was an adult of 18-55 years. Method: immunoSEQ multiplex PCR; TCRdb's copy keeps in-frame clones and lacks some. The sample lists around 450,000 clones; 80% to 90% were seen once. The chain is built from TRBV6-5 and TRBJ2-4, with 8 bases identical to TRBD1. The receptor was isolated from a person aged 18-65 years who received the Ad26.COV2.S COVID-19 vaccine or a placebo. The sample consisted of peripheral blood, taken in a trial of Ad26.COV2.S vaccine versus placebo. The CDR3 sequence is CASSYRGKDKNIQYF. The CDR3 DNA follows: TGTGCCAGCTCTTACAGGGGGAAGGACAAAAACATTCAGTACTTC.